A selection of T cell receptor beta chains follows, all from one sample in a study of CD8 T cells in ankylosing spondylitis. From the 5' RACE reads, TCRdb called clonotypes with MiXCR, one entry per CDR3 protein. Here the sample spans 300,000 to 400,000 distinct CDR3 sequences, roughly 20% being singletons. Sequences were obtained from blood, either unsorted or a sorted T cell fraction (not recorded which). These receptors were obtained from a male donor with ankylosing spondylitis or in good health (not recorded which). CDR3s include the opening cysteine and the closing phenylalanine or tryptophan. A D gene is named only where the DNA matches it firmly. Rows may omit the clone size; those that give it use once, few, many or a size class.

d_call j_call v_call clone_size cdr3_nt cdr3_aa
- TRBJ2-1 TRBV5-6 few TGTGCCAGCAGCTTGGGGGCCTTCTCCTACAATGAGCAGTTCTTC CASSLGAFSYNEQFF
TRBD1 TRBJ2-3 TRBV12-3/TRBV12-4 few TGTGCCAGCAGTTTCGGGACAGAGTTAACAGATACGCAGTATTTT CASSFGTELTDTQYF
TRBD2 TRBJ2-3 TRBV4-2 - TGTGCCAGCAGCCAAGGGACTAGCGGGGGCTCAGATACGCAGTATTTT CASSQGTSGGSDTQYF
- TRBJ2-5 TRBV2 - TGTGCCAGCAGTGAATGGCAGCAAGAGATCCAGTACTTC CASSEWQQEIQYF
- TRBJ2-7 TRBV5-6 - TGTGCCAGCAGCTTGGAGGAAGGCAGGACAGTGCGCTACGAGCAGTACTTC CASSLEEGRTVRYEQYF
- TRBJ2-7 TRBV30 - TGTGCCTGGAGTGGGCCCCACGAGCAGTACTTC CAWSGPHEQYF
TRBD2 TRBJ2-5 TRBV4-2 - TGTGCCAGCAGCCAGGAGACGTTACTAGCGGGAGAAGAGACCCAGTACTTC CASSQETLLAGEETQYF
- TRBJ2-1 TRBV2 - TGTGCCAGCAGGTCAGACAGGGAGGTTGACAATGAGCAGTTCTTC CASRSDREVDNEQFF
- TRBJ1-1 TRBV20-1 few TGCAGTGCTAGACCCGCAGGGGACACTGAAGCTTTCTTT CSARPAGDTEAFF
- TRBJ1-6 TRBV20-1 - TGCAGTGCTAGAGGGCAGGGGAGCTCCTATAATTCACCCCTCCACTTT CSARGQGSSYNSPLHF
- TRBJ2-7 TRBV21-1 few TGTGCCAGCAGCGGACAGGGGAAAGGAAACGAGCAGTACTTC CASSGQGKGNEQYF
- TRBJ2-7 TRBV25-1 medium-sized TGTGCCACCGCCGAGGGAATTTCCTACGAGCAGTACTTC CATAEGISYEQYF
- TRBJ2-7 TRBV13 - TGTGCCAGCAGCTTTCTGGGTAGCGTGGAGGGCGAGCAGTACTTC CASSFLGSVEGEQYF
- TRBJ2-1 TRBV6-5 many TGTGCCAGCAGTTACTCCTTAGGGTCGGGCTACAATGAGCAGTTCTTC CASSYSLGSGYNEQFF
TRBD1 TRBJ2-3 TRBV27 - TGTGCCAGCAGTCCCGGGACAGGGGGTAAGGGTACGCAGTATTTT CASSPGTGGKGTQYF
- TRBJ2-1 TRBV7-6 few TGTGCCAGCAGCTCACCCACCCGGGGGGCCTCCAACGAGCAGTTCTTC CASSSPTRGASNEQFF
- TRBJ1-1 TRBV10-2 few TGCGCCAGCAGTGAACCCACAGCGAACACTGAAGCTTTCTTT CASSEPTANTEAFF
TRBD2 TRBJ2-5 TRBV11-2 - TGTGCCAGCAGCTTCGGCGCGGGGGGGCCTGCGAACGGGAAGACCCAGTACTTC CASSFGAGGPANGKTQYF
- TRBJ1-1 TRBV7-9 - TGTGCCAGCAGCCCCCCGGGTGCCACTGAAGCTTTCTTT CASSPPGATEAFF
- TRBJ2-2 TRBV12-3/TRBV12-4 - TGTGCCAGCGGACACGGGATCGGGGAGCTGTTTTTT CASGHGIGELFF
- TRBJ2-1 TRBV7-2 - TGTGCCAGCAGCTTAGGGGGTGGGGCAGGTCTTATGGATGAGCAGTTCTTC CASSLGGGAGLMDEQFF
- TRBJ2-3 TRBV2 - TGTGCCTTCAGTTTTATAGTAACGGGGGGCGTGGAGGATACGCAGTATTTT CAFSFIVTGGVEDTQYF